Presented here are 14 T cell receptor beta chains from one specimen sequenced in a study of human T cells and chemical hapten exposure. Documented time point: patch test 1, 2 weeks after DPC sensitization. Treatment of the sample: therapeutic diphenylcyclopropenone sensitization with weekly scalp DPC. Each CDR3 protein is one row after TCRdb ran MiXCR on the RACE reads. The sample has roughly 380,000 distinct CDR3 sequences, approximately 5.1% seen once; the top ten hold over 2%. This specimen was whole blood, taken in connection with sensitization to the hapten diphenylcyclopropenone (DPC). Receptor source: a woman aged 45-59 years with alopecia areata. Some clones in this sample may be carry-over from other donors' samples.

This clonotype was recorded many times. V gene TRBV7-9 combines with J gene TRBJ1-2; possibly TRBD1 for D (6 bases). This CDR3 region has 14 residues. The V end was cut by 5 bases, the J end by 6 bases, with 16 bases between. Germline CDR1 and CDR2: SEHNR and FQNEAQ (reference sequence). Here the CDR3 DNA reads TGTGCCAGCAGCCGCGGTGGGGGCGGAGATGGCTACACCTTC. Its translation: CASSRGGGGDGYTF.

This clonotype occurred a few times. J is TRBJ2-2 and V is TRBV12-3 or TRBV12-4, with unresolved D. V dropped 2 bases and J dropped 6 bases, with 10 bases sitting between them. This CDR3 contains 14 residues. As DNA, the CDR3 is TGTGCCAGCAGTTTACAGTTATGGGCCGGGGAGCTGTTTTTT. Protein product: CASSLQLWAGELFF.

This clonotype was seen many times. This rearrangement joins TRBV5-1 to TRBJ2-3; D ambiguous. The CDR3 totals 12 residues. V was trimmed by 5 bases and J by 4 bases, leaving 8 bases between them. Germline CDR1 is SGHRS and CDR2 is YFSETQ. CDR3: CASSAPSDTQYF. Written as DNA, the CDR3 is TGCGCCAGCAGTGCCCCCTCAGATACGCAGTATTTT.

This clonotype showed up many times. V is TRBV7-9 and J is TRBJ1-5; D is ambiguous. Germline CDR1 is SEHNR and CDR2 is FQNEAQ (reference sequence). This CDR3 spans 12 amino acids. V was shortened by 3 bases and J by 5 bases, with 5 bases between the two germline ends. CDR3 DNA sequence: TGTGCCAGCAGCTTGATTGATCAGCCCCAGCATTTT. It is translated as CASSLIDQPQHF. Full variable domain (rest looked up from reference TRBV7-9 and TRBJ1-5): DTGVSQNPRHKITKRGQNVTFRCDPISEHNRLYWYRQTLGQGPEFLTYFQNEAQLEKSRLLSDRFSAERPKGSFSTLEIQRTEQGDSAMYLCASSLIDQPQHFGDGTRLSIL.

The rearrangement links TRBV30 to TRBJ1-1; D perhaps matches TRBD1 (5 bases). This CDR3 has 12 residues. The germline V gene has CDR1 GTSNPN and CDR2 SVGIG (reference sequence). V lost 7 bases and J 1 base, leaving 10 bases between the germline ends. CDR3: CAYGTSNTEAFF. CDR3 in DNA: TGTGCCTACGGGACTTCGAACACTGAAGCTTTCTTT.

This clonotype was seen repeatedly, ten times or more. The chain employs TRBV7-6 and TRBJ2-5; 9 nucleotides match TRBD2. Per the germline V gene, CDR1 is SGHVS and CDR2 is FNYEAQ. The trim removed 4 bases at V and 2 bases at J, leaving 2 bases unmatched. The CDR3 covers 14 residues. The chain's CDR3 is CASSSLAGQETQYF. CDR3 nucleotides: TGTGCCAGCAGCTCCCTAGCGGGGCAAGAGACCCAGTACTTC.

This clonotype was detected only a few times. The chain joins TRBV6-5 to TRBJ1-5; the D gene is possibly TRBD1 (6 bases). CDR3 size: 14 residues. Germline V gene lookup returns CDR1 MNHEY and CDR2 SVGAGI. Trimming left V 2 bases short and J 4 bases short, with 9 bases between. CDR3 amino acids: CASSYGGLNQPQHF. CDR3 DNA sequence: TGTGCCAGCAGTTACGGGGGGCTGAATCAGCCCCAGCATTTT.

The chain is built from TRBV27 and TRBJ1-1, with 8 bases matching TRBD1. CDR1 MNHEY and CDR2 SMNVEV come from the germline V gene (reference sequence). The V gene end was trimmed by 0 bases and the J gene end by 4 bases; junction bases not matched to a gene: 4. This CDR3 has 15 amino acids. CDR3 in DNA: TGTGCCAGCAGTTTATCGTCCCAGGGGGCCACTGAAGCTTTCTTT. Amino acids: CASSLSSQGATEAFF.

The table lists this clonotype with many counts. V is TRBV20-1 and J is TRBJ2-3; 8 bases match TRBD2. The germline V gene has CDR1 DFQATT and CDR2 SNEGSKA (reference sequence). The V and J ends lost 3 bases and 6 bases, in that order; junction bases with no gene match: 8. The CDR3 spans 14 residues. CDR3 DNA sequence: TGCAGTGCTAGTTCCGGACTAGCTTGGGATACGCAGTATTTT. Translating gives CSASSGLAWDTQYF.

This clonotype showed up many times. This chain links TRBV6-5 with TRBJ2-7, with D uncertain. V was trimmed by 8 bases and J by 2 bases, leaving 13 bases between them. The CDR3 contains 13 residues. CDR1 and CDR2 from the germline V gene are MNHEY and SVGAGI. In DNA, the CDR3 is TGTGCCAGCTCAAGGGCAGGAACCTACGAGCAGTACTTC. Translation: CASSRAGTYEQYF.

This clonotype occurred a few times. This rearrangement joins TRBV4-3 to TRBJ1-6; tentatively, D is TRBD1 (5 bases). Germline lookup yields CDR1 LGHNA and CDR2 YSLEER. V was pared by 1 base and J by 8 bases, with 24 bases between. The CDR3 totals 19 residues. DNA of the CDR3: TGCGCCAGCAGCCAAGGGGTCCCCAGGGAGGATGTAATGTATTCACCCCTCCACTTT. Translated, it gives CASSQGVPREDVMYSPLHF.

The V and J genes are TRBV10-3 and TRBJ2-4; no firm D call. V lost 3 bases and J lost 6, with 15 bases in between. The CDR3 sequence is 15 residues long. Germline V lookup: CDR1 ENHRY, CDR2 SYGVKD. In DNA form, the CDR3 reads TGTGCCATCAGTGATTCTGCAGCCCTTAGAAACATTCAGTACTTC. It yields the protein CAISDSAALRNIQYF.

The table lists this clonotype with many counts. The genes are TRBV20-1 and TRBJ2-1; 12 bases fit TRBD2. The germline V gene has CDR1 DFQATT and CDR2 SNEGSKA (reference sequence). The CDR3 totals 16 residues. Germline trimming cut 0 bases from V and 8 bases from J; bases unmatched to any gene: 8. The CDR3 here is CSARDRSLAGGDEQFF. DNA for the CDR3: TGCAGTGCTAGAGATCGATCACTAGCGGGGGGAGATGAGCAGTTCTTC.

The V and J genes are TRBV2 and TRBJ1-4; TRBD1 aligns across 8 bases. CDR1 is SNHLY and CDR2 is FYNNEI in the germline V gene. The CDR3 is 17 amino acids. The V gene end was trimmed by 5 bases and the J gene end by 2 bases; junction bases not matched to a gene: 10. In nucleotides, the CDR3 is TGTGCCAGCAGTCTAAGGACAGGGAGAGGTACTAATGAAAAACTGTTTTTT. Encoded protein: CASSLRTGRGTNEKLFF.